This paragraph covers one TCR beta chain sequence. The time point: after dendritic cell vaccination, including at tumor progression/relapse. The primer mix had 60 V beta and 13 J beta primers. Here immunoSEQ multiplex PCR was the method, and the copy in TCRdb shows in-frame clones only, minus some. In the table there are some 78,000 clones, 85% of which are singletons. This sample is drawn from a study of glioma-infiltrating T cells after dendritic cell vaccination. Across the study: The vaccine used monocyte-derived dendritic cells pulsed overnight with autologous tumor lysate.

The V end was cut by 0 bases, the J end by 2 bases, with 4 bases between. The CDR3 extends over 14 amino acids. Looked up from germline, CDR1 is PRHDT and CDR2 is FYEKMQ (reference sequence). The sample here was blood, taken after dendritic cell vaccination. The sequence was collected from a human donor with glioblastoma. The genes are TRBV13 and TRBJ1-4; D is ambiguous. The CDR3 here is CASSLGGTNEKLFF. CDR3 DNA sequence: TGTGCCAGCAGCTTAGGGGGCACTAATGAAAAACTGTTTTTT.